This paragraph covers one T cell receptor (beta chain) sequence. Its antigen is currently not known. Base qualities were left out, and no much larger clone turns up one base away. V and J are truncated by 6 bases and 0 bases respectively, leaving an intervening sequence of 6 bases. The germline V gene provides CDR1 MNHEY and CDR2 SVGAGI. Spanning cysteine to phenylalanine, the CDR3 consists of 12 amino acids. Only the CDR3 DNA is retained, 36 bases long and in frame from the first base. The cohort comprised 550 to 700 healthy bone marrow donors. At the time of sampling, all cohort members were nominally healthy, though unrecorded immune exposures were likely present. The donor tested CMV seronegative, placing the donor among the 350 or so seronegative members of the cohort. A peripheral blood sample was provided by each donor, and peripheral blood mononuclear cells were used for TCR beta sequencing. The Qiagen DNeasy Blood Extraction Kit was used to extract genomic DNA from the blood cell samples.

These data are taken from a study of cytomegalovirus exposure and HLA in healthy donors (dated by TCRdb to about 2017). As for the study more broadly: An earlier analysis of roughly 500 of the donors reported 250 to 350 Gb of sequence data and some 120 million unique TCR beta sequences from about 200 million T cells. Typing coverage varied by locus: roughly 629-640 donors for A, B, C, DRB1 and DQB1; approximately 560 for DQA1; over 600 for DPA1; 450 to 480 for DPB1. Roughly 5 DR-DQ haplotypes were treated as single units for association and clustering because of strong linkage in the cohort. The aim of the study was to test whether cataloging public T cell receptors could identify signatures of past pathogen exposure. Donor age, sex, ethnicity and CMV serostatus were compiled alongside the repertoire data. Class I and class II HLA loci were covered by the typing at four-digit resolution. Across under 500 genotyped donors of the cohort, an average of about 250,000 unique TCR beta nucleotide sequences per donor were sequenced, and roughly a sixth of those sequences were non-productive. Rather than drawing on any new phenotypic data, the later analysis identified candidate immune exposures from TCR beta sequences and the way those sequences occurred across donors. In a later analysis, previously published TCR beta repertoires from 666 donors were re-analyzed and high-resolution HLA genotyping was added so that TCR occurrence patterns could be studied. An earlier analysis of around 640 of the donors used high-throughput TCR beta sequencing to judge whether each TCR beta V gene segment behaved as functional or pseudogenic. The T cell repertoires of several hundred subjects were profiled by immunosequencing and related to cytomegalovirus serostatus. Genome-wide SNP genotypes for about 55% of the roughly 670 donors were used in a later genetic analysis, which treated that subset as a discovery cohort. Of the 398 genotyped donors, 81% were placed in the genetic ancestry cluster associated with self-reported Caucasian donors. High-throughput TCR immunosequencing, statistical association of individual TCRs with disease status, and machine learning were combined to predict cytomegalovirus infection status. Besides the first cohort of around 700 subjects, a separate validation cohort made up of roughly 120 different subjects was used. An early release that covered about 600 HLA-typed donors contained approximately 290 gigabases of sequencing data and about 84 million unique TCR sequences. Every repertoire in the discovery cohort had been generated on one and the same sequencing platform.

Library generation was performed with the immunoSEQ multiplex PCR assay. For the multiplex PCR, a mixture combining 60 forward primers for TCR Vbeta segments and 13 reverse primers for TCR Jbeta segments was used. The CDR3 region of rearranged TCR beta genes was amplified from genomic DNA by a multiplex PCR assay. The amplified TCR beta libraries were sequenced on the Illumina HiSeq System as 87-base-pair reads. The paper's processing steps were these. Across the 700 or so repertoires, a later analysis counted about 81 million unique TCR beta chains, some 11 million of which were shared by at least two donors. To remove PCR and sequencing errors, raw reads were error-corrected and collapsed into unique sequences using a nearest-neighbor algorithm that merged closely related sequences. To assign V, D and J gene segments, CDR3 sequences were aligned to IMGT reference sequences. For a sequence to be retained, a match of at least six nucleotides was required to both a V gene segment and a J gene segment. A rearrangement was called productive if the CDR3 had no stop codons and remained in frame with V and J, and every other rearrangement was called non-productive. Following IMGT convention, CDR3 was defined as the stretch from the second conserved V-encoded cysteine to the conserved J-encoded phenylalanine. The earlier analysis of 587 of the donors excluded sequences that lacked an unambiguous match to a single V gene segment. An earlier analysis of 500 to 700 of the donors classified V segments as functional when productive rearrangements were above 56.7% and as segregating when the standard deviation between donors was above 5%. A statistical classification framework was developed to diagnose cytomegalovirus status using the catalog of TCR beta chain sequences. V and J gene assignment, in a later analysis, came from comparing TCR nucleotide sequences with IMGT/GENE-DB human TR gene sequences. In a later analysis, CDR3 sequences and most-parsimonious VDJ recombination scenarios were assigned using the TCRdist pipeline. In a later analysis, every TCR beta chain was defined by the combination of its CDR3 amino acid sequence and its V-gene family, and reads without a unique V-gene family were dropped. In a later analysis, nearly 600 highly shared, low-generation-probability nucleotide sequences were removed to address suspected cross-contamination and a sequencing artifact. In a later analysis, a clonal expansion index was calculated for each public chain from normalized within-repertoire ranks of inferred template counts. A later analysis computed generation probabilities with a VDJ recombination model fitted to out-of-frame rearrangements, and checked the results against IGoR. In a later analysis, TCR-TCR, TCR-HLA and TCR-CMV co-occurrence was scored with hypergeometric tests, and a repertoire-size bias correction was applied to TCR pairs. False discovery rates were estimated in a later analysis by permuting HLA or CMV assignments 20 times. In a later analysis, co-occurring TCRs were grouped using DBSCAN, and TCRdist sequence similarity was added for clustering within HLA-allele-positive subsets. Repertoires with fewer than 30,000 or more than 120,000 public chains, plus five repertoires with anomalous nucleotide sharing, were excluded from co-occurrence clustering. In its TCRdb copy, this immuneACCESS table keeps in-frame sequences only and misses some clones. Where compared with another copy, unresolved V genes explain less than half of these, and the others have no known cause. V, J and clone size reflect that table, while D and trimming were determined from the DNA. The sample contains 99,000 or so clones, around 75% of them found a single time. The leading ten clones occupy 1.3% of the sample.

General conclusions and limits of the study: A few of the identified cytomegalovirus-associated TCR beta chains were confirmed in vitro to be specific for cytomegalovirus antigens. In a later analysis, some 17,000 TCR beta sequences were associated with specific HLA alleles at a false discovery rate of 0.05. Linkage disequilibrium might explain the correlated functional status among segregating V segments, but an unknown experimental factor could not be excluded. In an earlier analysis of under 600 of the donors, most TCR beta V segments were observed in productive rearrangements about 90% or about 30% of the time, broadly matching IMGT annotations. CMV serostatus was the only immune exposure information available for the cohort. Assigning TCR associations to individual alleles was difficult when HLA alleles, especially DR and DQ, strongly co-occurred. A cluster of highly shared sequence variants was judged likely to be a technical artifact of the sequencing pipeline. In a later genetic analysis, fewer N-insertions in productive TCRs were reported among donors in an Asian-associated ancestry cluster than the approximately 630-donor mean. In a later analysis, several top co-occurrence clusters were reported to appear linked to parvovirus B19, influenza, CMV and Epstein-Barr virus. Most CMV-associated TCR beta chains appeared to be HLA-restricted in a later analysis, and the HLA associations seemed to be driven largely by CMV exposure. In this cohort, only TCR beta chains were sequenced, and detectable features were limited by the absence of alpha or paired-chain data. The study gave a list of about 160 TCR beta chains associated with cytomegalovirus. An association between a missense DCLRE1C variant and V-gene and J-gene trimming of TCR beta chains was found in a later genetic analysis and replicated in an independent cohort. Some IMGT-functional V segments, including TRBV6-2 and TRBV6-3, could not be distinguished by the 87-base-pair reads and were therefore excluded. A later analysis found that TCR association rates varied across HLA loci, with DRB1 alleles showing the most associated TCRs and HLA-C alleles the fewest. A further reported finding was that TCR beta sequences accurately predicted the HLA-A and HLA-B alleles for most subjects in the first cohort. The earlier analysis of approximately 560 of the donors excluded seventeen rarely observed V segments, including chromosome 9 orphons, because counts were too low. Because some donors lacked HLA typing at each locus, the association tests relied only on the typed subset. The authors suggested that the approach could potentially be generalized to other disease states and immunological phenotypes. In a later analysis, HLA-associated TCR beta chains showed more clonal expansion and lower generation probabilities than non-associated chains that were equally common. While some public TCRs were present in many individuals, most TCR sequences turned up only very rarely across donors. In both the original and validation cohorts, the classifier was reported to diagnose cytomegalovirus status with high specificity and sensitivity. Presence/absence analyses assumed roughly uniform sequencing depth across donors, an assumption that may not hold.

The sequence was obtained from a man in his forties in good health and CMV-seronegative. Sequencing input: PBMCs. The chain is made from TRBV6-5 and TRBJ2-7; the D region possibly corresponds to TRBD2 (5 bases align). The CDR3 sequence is CASRGSSYEQYF. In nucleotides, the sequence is TGTGCCAGCAGAGGGAGCTCCTACGAGCAGTACTTC.